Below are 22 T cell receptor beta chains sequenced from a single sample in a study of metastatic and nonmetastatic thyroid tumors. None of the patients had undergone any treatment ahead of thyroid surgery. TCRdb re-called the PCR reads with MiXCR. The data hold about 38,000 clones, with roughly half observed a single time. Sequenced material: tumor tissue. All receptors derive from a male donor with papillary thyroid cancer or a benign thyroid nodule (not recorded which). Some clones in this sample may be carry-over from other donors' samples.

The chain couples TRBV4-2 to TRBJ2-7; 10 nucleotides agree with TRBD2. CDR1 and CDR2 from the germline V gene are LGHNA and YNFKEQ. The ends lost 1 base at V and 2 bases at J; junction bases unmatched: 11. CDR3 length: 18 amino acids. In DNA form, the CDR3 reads TGTGCCAGCAGCCAAGGCCCTAGCGGGAGTAGCGGGGCCTACGAGCAGTACTTC. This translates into CASSQGPSGSSGAYEQYF.

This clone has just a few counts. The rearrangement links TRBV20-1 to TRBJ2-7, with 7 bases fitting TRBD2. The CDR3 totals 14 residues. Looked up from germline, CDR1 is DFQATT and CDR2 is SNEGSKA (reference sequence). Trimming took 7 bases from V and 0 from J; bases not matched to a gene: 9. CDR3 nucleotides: TGCAGTGGGACCGGGACTATCAGCTCCTACGAGCAGTACTTC. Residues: CSGTGTISSYEQYF.

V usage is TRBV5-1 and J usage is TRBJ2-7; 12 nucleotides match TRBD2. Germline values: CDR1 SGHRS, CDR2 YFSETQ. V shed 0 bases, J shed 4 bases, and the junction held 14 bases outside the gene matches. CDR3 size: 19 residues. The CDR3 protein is CASSLADRGPSGRAYEQYF. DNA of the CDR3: TGCGCCAGCAGCTTGGCTGACAGGGGGCCTAGCGGGAGGGCTTACGAGCAGTACTTC.

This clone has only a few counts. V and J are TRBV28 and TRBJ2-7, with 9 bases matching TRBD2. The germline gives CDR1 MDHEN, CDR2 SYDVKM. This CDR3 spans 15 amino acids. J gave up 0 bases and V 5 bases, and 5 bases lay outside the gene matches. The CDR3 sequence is CASSVTSGSSYEQYF. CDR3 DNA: TGTGCCAGCAGTGTGACTAGCGGCAGCTCCTACGAGCAGTACTTC.

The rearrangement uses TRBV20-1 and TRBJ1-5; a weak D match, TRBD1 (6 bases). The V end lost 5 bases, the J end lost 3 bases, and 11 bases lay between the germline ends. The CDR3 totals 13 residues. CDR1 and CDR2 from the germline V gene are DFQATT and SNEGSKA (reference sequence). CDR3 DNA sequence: TGCAGTGCTCAACAGGGTCCCAATCAGCCCCAGCATTTT. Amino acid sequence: CSAQQGPNQPQHF.

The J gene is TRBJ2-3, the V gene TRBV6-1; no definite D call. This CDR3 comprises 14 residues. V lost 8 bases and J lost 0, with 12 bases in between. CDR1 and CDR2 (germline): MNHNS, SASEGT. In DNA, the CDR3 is TGTGCCAGCGGTGGCCGATCTAGCACAGATACGCAGTATTTT. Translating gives CASGGRSSTDTQYF.

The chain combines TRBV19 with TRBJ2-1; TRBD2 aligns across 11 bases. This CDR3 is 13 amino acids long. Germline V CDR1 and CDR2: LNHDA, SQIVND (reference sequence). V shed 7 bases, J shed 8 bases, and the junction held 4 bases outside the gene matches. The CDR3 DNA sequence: TGTGCCAGTAAACTAGCGGGAGTCTATGAGCAGTTCTTC. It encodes CASKLAGVYEQFF.

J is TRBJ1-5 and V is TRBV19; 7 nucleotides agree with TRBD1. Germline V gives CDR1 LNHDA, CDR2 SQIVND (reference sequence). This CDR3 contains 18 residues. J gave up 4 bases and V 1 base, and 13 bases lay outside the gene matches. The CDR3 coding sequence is TGTGCCAGTAGTATAGCCCCCTCGACAGGGATAAGGAATCAGCCCCAGCATTTT. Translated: CASSIAPSTGIRNQPQHF.

CDR3 in amino acids: CASSFRNGEGYTF. CDR3 bases: TGTGCCAGCAGCTTTCGTAACGGGGAAGGCTACACCTTC. The chain carries TRBV7-2 and TRBJ1-2; D remains unclear. CDR1 and CDR2 from the germline V gene are SGHTA and FQGNSA. This CDR3 has 13 amino acids. V lost 3 bases and J lost 8, with 13 bases in between.

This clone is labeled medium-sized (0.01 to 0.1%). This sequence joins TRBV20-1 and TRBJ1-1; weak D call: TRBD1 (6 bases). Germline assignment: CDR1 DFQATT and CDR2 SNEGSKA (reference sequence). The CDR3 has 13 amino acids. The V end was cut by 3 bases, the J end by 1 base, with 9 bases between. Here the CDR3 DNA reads TGCAGTGCTAGTGAGACAGGGAACACTGAAGCTTTCTTT. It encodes CSASETGNTEAFF.

DNA of the CDR3: TGTGCCAGTAGTGCAATAGTACCTCTTAAGGGCGGATACAGCACCGGGGAGCTGTTTTTT. It codes for CASSAIVPLKGGYSTGELFF. The chain couples TRBV19 to TRBJ2-2; D is unclear. Trimming left V 5 bases short and J 4 bases short, with 29 bases between. The CDR3 runs 20 residues. Germline values: CDR1 LNHDA, CDR2 SQIVND (reference sequence).

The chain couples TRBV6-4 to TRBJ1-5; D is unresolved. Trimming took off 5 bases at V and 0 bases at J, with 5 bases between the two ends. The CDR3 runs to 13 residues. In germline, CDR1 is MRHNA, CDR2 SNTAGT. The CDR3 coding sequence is TGTGCCAGCAGTCCCGGTAGCAATCAGCCCCAGCATTTT. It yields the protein CASSPGSNQPQHF.

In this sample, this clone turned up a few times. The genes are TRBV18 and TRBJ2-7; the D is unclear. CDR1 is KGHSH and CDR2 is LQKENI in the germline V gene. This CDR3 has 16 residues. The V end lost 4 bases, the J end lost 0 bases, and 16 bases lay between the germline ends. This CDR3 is CASSLIDTAYSYEQYF. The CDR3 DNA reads TGTGCCAGCTCACTAATAGACACAGCCTACTCCTACGAGCAGTACTTC.

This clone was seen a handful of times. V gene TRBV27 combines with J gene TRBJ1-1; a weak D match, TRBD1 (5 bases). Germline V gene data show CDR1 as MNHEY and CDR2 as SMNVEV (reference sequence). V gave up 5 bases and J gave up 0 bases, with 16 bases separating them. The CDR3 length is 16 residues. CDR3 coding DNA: TGTGCCAGCAGTCCCGAAATGGGGGGATTGAACACTGAAGCTTTCTTT. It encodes CASSPEMGGLNTEAFF.

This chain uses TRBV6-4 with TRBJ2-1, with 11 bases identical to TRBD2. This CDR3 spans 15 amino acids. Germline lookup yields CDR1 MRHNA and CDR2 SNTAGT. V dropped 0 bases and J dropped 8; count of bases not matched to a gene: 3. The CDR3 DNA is TGTGCCAGCAGTGACTCTAGCGGGGGGGCCTATGAGCAGTTCTTC. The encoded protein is CASSDSSGGAYEQFF.

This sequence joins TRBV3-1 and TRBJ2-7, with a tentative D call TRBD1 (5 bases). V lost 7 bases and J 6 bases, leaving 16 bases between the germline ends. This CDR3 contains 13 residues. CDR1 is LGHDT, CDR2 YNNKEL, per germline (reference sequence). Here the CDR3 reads CASTHRNRGEQYF. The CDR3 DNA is TGTGCCAGCACCCACCGCAATAGGGGCGAGCAGTACTTC.

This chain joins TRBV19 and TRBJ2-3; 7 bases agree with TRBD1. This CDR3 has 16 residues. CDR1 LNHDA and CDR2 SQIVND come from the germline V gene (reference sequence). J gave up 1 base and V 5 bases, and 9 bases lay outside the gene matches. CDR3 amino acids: CASSEIQGIGTDTQYF. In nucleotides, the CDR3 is TGTGCCAGTAGTGAAATACAGGGGATAGGCACAGATACGCAGTATTTT.

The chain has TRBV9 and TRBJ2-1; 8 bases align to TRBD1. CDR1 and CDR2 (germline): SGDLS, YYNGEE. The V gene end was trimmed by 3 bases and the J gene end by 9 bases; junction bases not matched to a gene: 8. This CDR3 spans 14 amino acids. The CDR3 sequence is CASSAAGGGFEQFF. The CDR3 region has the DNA TGTGCCAGCAGCGCCGCAGGGGGCGGGTTTGAGCAGTTCTTC.

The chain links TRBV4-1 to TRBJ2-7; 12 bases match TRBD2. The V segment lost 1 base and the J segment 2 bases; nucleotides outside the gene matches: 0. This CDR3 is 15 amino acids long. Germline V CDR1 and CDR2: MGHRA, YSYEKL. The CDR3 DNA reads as TGCGCCAGCAGCCAAGGACTAGCGGGAGCCTACGAGCAGTACTTC. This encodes CASSQGLAGAYEQYF.

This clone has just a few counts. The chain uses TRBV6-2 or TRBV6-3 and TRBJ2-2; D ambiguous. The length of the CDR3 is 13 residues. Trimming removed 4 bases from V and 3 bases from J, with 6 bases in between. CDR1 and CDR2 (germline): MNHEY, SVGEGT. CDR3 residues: CASSLPDTGELFF. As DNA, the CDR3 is TGTGCCAGCAGTTTACCGGACACCGGGGAGCTGTTTTTT.

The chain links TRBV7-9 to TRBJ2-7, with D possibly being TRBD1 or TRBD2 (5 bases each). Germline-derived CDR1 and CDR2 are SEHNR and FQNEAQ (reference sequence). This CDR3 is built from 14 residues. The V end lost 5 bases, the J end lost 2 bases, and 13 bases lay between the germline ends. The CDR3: CASSPSGRPYEQYF. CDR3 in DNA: TGTGCCAGCAGCCCCTCGGGACGCCCCTACGAGCAGTACTTC. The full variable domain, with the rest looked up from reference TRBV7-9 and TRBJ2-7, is DTGVSQNPRHKITKRGQNVTFRCDPISEHNRLYWYRQTLGQGPEFLTYFQNEAQLEKSRLLSDRFSAERPKGSFSTLEIQRTEQGDSAMYLCASSPSGRPYEQYFGPGTRLTVT.

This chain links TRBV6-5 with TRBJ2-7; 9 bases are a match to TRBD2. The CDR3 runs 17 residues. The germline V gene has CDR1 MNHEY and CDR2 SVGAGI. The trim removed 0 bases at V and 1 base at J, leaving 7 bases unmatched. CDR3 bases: TGTGCCAGCAGTTACTCGGGAAGCGGGAGGAATTCCTACGAGCAGTACTTC. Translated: CASSYSGSGRNSYEQYF.